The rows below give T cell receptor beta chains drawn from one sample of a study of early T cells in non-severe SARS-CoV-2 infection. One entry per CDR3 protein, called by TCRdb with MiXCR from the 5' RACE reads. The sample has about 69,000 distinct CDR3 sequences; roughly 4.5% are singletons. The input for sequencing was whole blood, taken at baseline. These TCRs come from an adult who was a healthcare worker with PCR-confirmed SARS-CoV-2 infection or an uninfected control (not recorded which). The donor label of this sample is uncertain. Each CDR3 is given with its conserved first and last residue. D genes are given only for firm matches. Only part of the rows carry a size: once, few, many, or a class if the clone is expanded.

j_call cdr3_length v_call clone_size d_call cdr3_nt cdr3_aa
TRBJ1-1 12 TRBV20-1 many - TGCAGTGCTAGAGCATCGGCCACTGAAGCTTTCTTT CSARASATEAFF
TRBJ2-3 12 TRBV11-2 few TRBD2 TGTGCCAGCAGCCCGGGGGGATATACGCAGTATTTT CASSPGGYTQYF
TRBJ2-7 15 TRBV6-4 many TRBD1 TGTGCCAGCAGTGCTGCAGGGGGTTCCTCCTACGAGCAGTACTTC CASSAAGGSSYEQYF
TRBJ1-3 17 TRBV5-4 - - TGTGCCAGCAGCTTGATGGGGGCCCCTTCCTCTGGAAACACCATATATTTT CASSLMGAPSSGNTIYF
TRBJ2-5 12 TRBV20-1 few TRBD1 TGCAGTGCTAGGACAGGGCAAGAGACCCAGTACTTC CSARTGQETQYF
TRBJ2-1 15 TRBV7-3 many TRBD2 TGTGCCAGCAGCTTTCAACGGGGGGAATACAATGAGCAGTTCTTC CASSFQRGEYNEQFF
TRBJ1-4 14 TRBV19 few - TGTGCCAGTAGTATCCGGGACGGTAATGAAAAACTGTTTTTT CASSIRDGNEKLFF
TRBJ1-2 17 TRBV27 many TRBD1 TGTGCCAGCAGTTTATCCTGGACAGGGCTTGAGGCCTATGGCTACACCTTC CASSLSWTGLEAYGYTF
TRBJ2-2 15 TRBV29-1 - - TGCAGCGTCGCCAAGCTGACGGGAAACACCGGGGAGCTGTTTTTT CSVAKLTGNTGELFF
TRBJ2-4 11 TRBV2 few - TGTGCCAGCAGGGGGTCAAACATTCAGTACTTC CASRGSNIQYF
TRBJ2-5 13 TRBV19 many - TGTGCCGTATGGGGTCCCAACCAAGAGACCCAGTACTTC CAVWGPNQETQYF
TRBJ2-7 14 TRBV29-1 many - TGCAGCGTTGAAGGGGACGGCCGATCCTACGAGCAGTACTTC CSVEGDGRSYEQYF
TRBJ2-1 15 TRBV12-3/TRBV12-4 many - TGTGCCAGCAGTAAAGACGTGGGCGGGCGGAATGAGCAGTTCTTC CASSKDVGGRNEQFF
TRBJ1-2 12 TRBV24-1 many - TGTGCCACCAGTGATTTTCAAGTTGGCTACACCTTC CATSDFQVGYTF
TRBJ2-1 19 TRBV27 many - TGTGCCAGCAGTTCCCCCCGAGTGAGGGGCCCCCGCTCCTACAATGAGCAGTTCTTC CASSSPRVRGPRSYNEQFF
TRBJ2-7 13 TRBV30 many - TGTGCCTGGAGGTTGGGATTCTCCTACGAGCAGTACTTC CAWRLGFSYEQYF
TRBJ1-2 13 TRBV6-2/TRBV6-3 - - TGTGCCAGCAGTTACGCAGACACCTATGGCTACACCTTC CASSYADTYGYTF
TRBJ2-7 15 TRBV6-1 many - TGTGCCAGCAGTGAAGTAGCTACAGGGTCGGTCGTGCAGTACTTC CASSEVATGSVVQYF
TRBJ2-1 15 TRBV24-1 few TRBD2 TGTGCCACCAGTATTTCAAGCGGGGGGTACAATGAGCAGTTCTTC CATSISSGGYNEQFF
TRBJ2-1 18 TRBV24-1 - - TGTGCCACCAGTGATGCTGGGCCAACCGGGACATCCTACAATGAGCAGTTCTTC CATSDAGPTGTSYNEQFF
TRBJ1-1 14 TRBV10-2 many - TGCGCCAGCATTTTAGACATAGACGGGACTGAAGCTTTCTTT CASILDIDGTEAFF
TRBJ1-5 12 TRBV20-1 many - TGCAGTGCTAGAGGGAATTATCAGCCCCAGCATTTT CSARGNYQPQHF
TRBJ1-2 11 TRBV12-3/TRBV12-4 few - TGTGCCAGCAGTTTGGGCCAGGTCTACACCTTC CASSLGQVYTF
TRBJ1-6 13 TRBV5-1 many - TGCGCCAGCAGCTCAAACAGGGATTCACCCCTCCACTTT CASSSNRDSPLHF
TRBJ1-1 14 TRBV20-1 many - TGCAGTGCTAGAGATCTAGAGACGAACACTGAAGCTTTCTTT CSARDLETNTEAFF
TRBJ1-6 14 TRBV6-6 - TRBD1 TGTGCCAGCAGTCTAACAGGGGATAATTCACCCCTCCACTTT CASSLTGDNSPLHF
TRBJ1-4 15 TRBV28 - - TGTGCCAGCAGTTTGGGGGGAGGGTCTGGTGAAAAACTGTTTTTT CASSLGGGSGEKLFF
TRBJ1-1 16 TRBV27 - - TGTGCCAGCAGTTTAAAGCAGGGTGGAGTGAACACTGAAGCTTTCTTT CASSLKQGGVNTEAFF
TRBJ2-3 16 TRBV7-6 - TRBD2 TGTGCCAGCAGCCCGCGACTAGCGGGGAGCACAGATACGCAGTATTTT CASSPRLAGSTDTQYF
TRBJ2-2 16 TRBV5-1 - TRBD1 TGCGCCAGCAGCTTGGACCCGACAGGGGTAACCGGGGAGCTGTTTTTT CASSLDPTGVTGELFF
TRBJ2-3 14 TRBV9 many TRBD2 TGTGCCAGCAGCGACGCGGGGGGGACAGATACGCAGTATTTT CASSDAGGTDTQYF
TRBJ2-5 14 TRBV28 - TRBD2 TGTGCCAGCAAACTGGGCGGGGGGGCCGAGACCCAGTACTTC CASKLGGGAETQYF
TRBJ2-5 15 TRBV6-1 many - TGTGCCAGCAGTGAAGGGGTCGTAGGGGGAGAGACCCAGTACTTC CASSEGVVGGETQYF
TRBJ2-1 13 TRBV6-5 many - TGTGCCAGCAGTTCTGGACAGCGCAATGAGCAGTTCTTC CASSSGQRNEQFF
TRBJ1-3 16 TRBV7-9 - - TGTGCCAGCAGCTTGCCGACAACGCTTCACGGAAACACCATATATTTT CASSLPTTLHGNTIYF
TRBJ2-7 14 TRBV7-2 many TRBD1 TGTGCCAGCAGCTTAGGAGACAGGGGTTACGAGCAGTACTTC CASSLGDRGYEQYF
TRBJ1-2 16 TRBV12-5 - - TGTGCTAGTGGTTTGGCTTTAGACGGCTTTGACTATGGCTACACCTTC CASGLALDGFDYGYTF
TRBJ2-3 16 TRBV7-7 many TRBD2 TGTGCTAGCAAAACCGGGGACTATCTACGCACAGATACGCAGTATTTT CASKTGDYLRTDTQYF
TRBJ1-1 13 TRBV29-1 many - TGCAGCGTTGAAGCAGTCGCGAACACTGAAGCTTTCTTT CSVEAVANTEAFF
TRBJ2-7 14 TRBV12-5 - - TGTGCTAGTGGTCCGGGGACGGATACCTACGAGCAGTACTTC CASGPGTDTYEQYF
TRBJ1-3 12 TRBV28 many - TGTGCCAGCAGCCCACAGAGAAACACCATATATTTT CASSPQRNTIYF
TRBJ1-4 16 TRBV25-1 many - TGTGCCAGCAGGGAATCTGGCGCAGGGTCTAATGAAAAACTGTTTTTT CASRESGAGSNEKLFF
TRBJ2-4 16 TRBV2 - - TGTGCCAGCAGCGAAGGGGCAGGTTCGGCCAAAAACATTCAGTACTTC CASSEGAGSAKNIQYF
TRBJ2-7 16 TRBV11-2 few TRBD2 TGTGCCAGCAGCTTAGATCGTAGCGGGGGAGGCTTCGAGCAGTACTTC CASSLDRSGGGFEQYF
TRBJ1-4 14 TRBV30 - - TGTGCCTGGAATCTTGGGGCGACTAATGAAAAACTGTTTTTT CAWNLGATNEKLFF
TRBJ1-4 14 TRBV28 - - TGTGCCAGCAGGCTCGACAGATCCCAAGAAAAACTGTTTTTT CASRLDRSQEKLFF
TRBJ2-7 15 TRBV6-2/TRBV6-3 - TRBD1 TGTGCCAGCAGTTACTCGCGGACAGGCCCCTACGAGCAGTACTTC CASSYSRTGPYEQYF
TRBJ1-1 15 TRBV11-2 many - TGTGCCAGCAGCTTAGGGGCAGCCATGAACACTGAAGCTTTCTTT CASSLGAAMNTEAFF
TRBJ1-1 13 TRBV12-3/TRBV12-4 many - TGTGCCAGCAACCATGGGGAGAACACTGAAGCTTTCTTT CASNHGENTEAFF
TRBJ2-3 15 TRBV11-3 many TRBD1 TGTGCCAGCAGCAAAAGACAGGGTCGTCAAGATACGCAGTATTTT CASSKRQGRQDTQYF
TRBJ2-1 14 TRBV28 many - TGTGCCAGCAGTTTCAGGGCCTCCTACAATGAGCAGTTCTTC CASSFRASYNEQFF
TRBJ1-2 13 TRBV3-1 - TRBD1 TGTGCCAGCAGGCAGGGGGGTTTCTATGGCTACACCTTC CASRQGGFYGYTF